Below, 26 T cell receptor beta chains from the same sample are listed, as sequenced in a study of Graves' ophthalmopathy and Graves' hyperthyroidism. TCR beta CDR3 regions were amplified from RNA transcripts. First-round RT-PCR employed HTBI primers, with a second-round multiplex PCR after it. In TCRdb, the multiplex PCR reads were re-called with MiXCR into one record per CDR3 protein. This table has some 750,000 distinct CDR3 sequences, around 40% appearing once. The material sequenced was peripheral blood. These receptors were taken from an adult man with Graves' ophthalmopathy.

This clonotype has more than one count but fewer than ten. The CDR3 loop reads CSASGEYEQYF. DNA of the CDR3: TGCAGTGCTAGTGGGGAGTACGAGCAGTACTTC. The chain carries TRBV20-1 and TRBJ2-7, with a weak D call TRBD2 (5 bases). V lost 3 bases, J lost 4 bases, and 7 bases lay in between. Germline assignment: CDR1 DFQATT and CDR2 SNEGSKA (reference sequence). The CDR3 length is 11 residues.

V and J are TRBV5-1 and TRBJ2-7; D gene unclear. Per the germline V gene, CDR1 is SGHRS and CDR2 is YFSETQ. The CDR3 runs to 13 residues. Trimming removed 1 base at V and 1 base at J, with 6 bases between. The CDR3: CASSLYPSYEQYF. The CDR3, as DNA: TGCGCCAGCAGCTTGTACCCTTCCTACGAGCAGTACTTC.

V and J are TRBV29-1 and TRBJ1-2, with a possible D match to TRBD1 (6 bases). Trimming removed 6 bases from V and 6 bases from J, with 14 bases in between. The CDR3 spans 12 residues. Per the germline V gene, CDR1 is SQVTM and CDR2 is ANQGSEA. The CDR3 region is CSVQRGVDGYTF. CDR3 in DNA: TGCAGCGTCCAAAGGGGGGTCGATGGCTACACCTTC.

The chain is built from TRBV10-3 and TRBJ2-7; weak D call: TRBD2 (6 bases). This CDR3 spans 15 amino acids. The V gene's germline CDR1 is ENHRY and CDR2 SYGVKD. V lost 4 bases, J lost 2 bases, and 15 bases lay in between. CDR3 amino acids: CAISGRGVSAYEQYF. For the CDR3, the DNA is TGTGCCATCAGTGGGAGGGGTGTTTCGGCCTACGAGCAGTACTTC.

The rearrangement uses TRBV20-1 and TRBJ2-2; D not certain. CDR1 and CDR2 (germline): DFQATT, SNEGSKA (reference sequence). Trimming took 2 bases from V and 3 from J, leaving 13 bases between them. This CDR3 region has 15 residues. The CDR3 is CSARRGLVYTGELFF. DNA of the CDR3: TGCAGTGCTAGACGAGGCTTGGTTTACACCGGGGAGCTGTTTTTT.

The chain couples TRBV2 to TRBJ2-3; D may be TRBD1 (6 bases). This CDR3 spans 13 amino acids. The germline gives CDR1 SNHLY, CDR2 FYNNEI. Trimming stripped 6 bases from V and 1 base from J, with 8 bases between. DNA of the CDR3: TGTGCCAGCAGGGGACACCGCACAGATACGCAGTATTTT. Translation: CASRGHRTDTQYF. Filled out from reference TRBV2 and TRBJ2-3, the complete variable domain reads EPEVTQTPSHQVTQMGQEVILRCVPISNHLYFYWYRQILGQKVEFLVSFYNNEISEKSEIFDDQFSVERPDGSNFTLKIRSTKLEDSAMYFCASRGHRTDTQYFGPGTRLTVL.

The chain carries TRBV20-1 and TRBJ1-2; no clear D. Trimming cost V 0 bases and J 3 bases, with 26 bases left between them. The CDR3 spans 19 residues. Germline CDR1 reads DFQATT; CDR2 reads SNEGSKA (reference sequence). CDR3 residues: CSARDSLDKKGGLHYGYTF. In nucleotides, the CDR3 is TGCAGTGCTAGAGATTCCCTAGACAAAAAGGGCGGGCTACACTATGGCTACACCTTC.

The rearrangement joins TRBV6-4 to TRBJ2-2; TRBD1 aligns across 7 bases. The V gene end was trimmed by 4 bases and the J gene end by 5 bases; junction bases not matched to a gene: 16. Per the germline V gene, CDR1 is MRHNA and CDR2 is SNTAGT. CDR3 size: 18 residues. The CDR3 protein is CASSARALDRALTGELFF. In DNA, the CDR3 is TGTGCCAGCAGTGCTAGAGCCCTAGACAGGGCCCTTACCGGGGAGCTGTTTTTT.

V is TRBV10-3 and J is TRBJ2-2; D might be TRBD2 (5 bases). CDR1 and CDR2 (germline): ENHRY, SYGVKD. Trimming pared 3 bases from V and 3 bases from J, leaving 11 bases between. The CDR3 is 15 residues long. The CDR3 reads CAISDSTRDTGELFF. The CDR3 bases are TGTGCCATCAGTGACTCTACTAGGGACACCGGGGAGCTGTTTTTT.

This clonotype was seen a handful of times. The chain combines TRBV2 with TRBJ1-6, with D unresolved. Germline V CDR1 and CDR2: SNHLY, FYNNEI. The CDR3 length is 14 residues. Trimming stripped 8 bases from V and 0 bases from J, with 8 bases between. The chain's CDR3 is CASGQSSYNSPLHF. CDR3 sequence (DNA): TGTGCCAGCGGTCAGAGCTCCTATAATTCACCCCTCCACTTT.

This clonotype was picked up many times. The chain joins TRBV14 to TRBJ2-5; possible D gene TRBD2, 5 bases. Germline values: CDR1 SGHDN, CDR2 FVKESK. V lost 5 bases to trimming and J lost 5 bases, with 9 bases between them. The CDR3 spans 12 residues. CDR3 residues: CASSYTRETQYF. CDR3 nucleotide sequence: TGTGCCAGCAGCTACACTAGGGAGACCCAGTACTTC.

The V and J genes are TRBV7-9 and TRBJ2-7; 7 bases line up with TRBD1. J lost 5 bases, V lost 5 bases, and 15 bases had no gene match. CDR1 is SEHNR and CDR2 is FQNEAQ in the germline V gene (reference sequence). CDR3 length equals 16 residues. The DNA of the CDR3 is TGTGCCAGCAGCCAAGGACAGGTTGGGGCTTGGGACGAGCAGTACTTC. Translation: CASSQGQVGAWDEQYF.

The CDR3 nucleotides read TGCAGCAAGGGACAGGTCAATCAGCCCCAGCATTTT. Protein sequence: CSKGQVNQPQHF. The rearrangement links TRBV29-1 to TRBJ1-5; 8 bases are a match to TRBD1. The V and J ends lost 8 bases and 3 bases, in that order; junction bases with no gene match: 3. The CDR3 contains 12 residues. Germline V lookup: CDR1 SQVTM, CDR2 ANQGSEA.

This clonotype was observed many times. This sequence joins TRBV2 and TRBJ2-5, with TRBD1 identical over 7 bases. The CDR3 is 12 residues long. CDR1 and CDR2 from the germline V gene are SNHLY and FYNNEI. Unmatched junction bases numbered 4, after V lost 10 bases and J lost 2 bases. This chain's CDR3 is CANAQGQETQYF. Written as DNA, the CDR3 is TGTGCCAACGCACAGGGGCAAGAGACCCAGTACTTC.

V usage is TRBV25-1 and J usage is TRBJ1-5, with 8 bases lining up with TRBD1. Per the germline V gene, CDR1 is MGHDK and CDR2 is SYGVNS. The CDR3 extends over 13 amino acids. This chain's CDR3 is CAQHDRGDQPQHF. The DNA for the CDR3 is TGTGCTCAGCACGACAGGGGTGATCAGCCCCAGCATTTT.

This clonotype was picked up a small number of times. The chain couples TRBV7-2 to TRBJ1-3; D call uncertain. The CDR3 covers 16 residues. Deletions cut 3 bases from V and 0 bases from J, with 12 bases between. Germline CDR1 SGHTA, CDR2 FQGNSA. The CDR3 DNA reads TGTGCCAGCAGCTTGTCAACAGTGCTCTCTGGAAACACCATATATTTT. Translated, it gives CASSLSTVLSGNTIYF.

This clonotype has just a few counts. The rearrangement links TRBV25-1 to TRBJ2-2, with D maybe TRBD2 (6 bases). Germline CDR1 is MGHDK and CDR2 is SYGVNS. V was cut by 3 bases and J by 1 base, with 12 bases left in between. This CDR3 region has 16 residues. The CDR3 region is CASSDMWRENTGELFF. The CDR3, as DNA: TGTGCCAGCAGTGATATGTGGCGGGAGAACACCGGGGAGCTGTTTTTT.

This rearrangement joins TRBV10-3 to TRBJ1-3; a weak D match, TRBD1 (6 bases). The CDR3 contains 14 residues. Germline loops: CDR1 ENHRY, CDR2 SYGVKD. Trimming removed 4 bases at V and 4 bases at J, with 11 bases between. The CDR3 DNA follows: TGTGCCATCAGTGTCAACGGGGGCGGAAACACCATATATTTT. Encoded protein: CAISVNGGGNTIYF.

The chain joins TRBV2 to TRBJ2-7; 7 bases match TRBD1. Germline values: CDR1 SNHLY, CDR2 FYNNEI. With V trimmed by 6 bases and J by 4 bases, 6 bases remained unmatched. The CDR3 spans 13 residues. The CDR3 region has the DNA TGTGCCAGCAGCGTACAGGGGTGGTACGAGCAGTACTTC. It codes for CASSVQGWYEQYF.

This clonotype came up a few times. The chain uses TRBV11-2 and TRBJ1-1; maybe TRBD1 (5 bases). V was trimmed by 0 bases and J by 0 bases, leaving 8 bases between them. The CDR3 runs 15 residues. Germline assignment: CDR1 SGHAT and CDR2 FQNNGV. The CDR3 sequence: CASSLDSGLNTEAFF. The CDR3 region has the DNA TGTGCCAGCAGCTTAGACTCAGGGTTGAACACTGAAGCTTTCTTT.

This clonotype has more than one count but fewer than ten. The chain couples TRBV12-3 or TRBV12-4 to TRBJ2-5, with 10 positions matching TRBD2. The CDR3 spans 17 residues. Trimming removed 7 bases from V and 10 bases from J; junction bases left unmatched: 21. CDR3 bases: TGTGCCAGCACAAGAGCAAAAGGACTAGCGGTCAAAGGGGGCCAGTACTTC. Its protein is CASTRAKGLAVKGGQYF.

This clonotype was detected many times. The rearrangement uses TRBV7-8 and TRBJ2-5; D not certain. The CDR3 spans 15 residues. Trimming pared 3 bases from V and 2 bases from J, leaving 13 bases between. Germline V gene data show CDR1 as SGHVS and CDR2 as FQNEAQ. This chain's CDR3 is CASSFLLGFQETQYF. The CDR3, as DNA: TGTGCCAGCAGCTTCCTCCTGGGGTTTCAAGAGACCCAGTACTTC.

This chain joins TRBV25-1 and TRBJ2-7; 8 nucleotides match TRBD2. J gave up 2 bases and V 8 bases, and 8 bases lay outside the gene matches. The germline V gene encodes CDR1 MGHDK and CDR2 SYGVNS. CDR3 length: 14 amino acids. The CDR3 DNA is TGTGCCAGCCCGGGAGGGCTTAAACCCTACGAGCAGTACTTC. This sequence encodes CASPGGLKPYEQYF.

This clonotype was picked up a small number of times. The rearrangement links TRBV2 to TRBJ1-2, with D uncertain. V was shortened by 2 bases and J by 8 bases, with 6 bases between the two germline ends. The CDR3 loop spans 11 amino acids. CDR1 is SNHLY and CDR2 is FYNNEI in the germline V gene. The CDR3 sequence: CASSEWEGYTF. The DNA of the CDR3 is TGTGCCAGCAGTGAATGGGAAGGCTACACCTTC.

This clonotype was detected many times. The CDR3, as DNA: TGTGCCACCAGCTCCACGGGTCAATCCTACGAGCAGTACTTC. Translation: CATSSTGQSYEQYF. The J gene is TRBJ2-7, the V gene TRBV15; D not certain. The V end lost 5 bases, the J end lost 1 base, and 12 bases lay between the germline ends. Germline V gene lookup returns CDR1 LNHNV and CDR2 YYDKDF (reference sequence). The CDR3 length is 14 residues.

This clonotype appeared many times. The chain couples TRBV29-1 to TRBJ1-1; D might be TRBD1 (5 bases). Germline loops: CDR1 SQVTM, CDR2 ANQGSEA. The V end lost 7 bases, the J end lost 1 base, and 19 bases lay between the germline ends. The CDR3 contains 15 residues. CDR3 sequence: CSAHTRGEPNTEAFF. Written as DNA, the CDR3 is TGCAGCGCCCACACCCGAGGGGAACCGAACACTGAAGCTTTCTTT.